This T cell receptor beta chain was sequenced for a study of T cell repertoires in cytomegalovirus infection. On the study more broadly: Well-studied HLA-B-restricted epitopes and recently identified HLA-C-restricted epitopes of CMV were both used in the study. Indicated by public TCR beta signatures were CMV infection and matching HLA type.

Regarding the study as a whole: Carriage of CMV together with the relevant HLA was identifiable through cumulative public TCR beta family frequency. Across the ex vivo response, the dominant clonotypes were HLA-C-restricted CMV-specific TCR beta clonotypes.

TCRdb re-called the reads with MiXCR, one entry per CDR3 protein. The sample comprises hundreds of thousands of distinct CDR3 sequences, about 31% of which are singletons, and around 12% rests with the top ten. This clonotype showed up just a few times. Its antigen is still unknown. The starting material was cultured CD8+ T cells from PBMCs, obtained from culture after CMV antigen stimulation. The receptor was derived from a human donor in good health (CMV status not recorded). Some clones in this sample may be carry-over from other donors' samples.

In nucleotides, the CDR3 is TGTGCTAGCGGGGGAGCCGGGGAGCTGTTTTTT. This gives the protein CASGGAGELFF. V is TRBV12-5 and J is TRBJ2-2, with a tentative D call TRBD2 (6 bases). Trimming took 9 bases from V and 6 from J, leaving 8 bases between them. The CDR3 runs to 11 residues. The germline gives CDR1 LGHNT, CDR2 FRNRAP.